This T cell receptor (beta chain) is from a study of blood T cells in healthy people across ages. Overall study findings and caveats: Using unsorted PBMCs precluded a conclusive naive versus antigen-experienced comparison.

Each of the donors had approximately 10 milliliters of peripheral blood drawn into EDTA-treated Vacutainer tubes. The CDR3 is 14 amino acids. Germline values: CDR1 MNHEY, CDR2 SMNVEV (reference sequence). Deletions cut 2 bases from V and 4 bases from J, with 11 bases between. It was with a sample-barcoded 5' primer and a J-beta primer mix that a second PCR of about 6 to 11 cycles was run. Researchers report that a template-switch adaptor with 12 random nucleotides tagged each cDNA molecule. CDR3-containing paired-end reads numbering at least 2.5 million came from each sample. TCRdb itself ran the 5' RACE reads through MiXCR, one entry per CDR3 protein. There are around 400,000 distinct CDR3 sequences in the sample; 50% to 60% occur only once, and around 49% lies in the top ten. This clonotype has only a few counts. The antigen is undetermined.

This clonotype originated in a man aged 60 to 69 in good health. The specimen sequenced was blood. This chain connects TRBV27 to TRBJ2-5; D uncertain. This CDR3 is CASSLSPAGETQYF. CDR3 DNA: TGTGCCAGCAGTTTAAGCCCGGCCGGAGAGACCCAGTACTTC.